This TCR beta chain was identified in a study of T cell responses to AZD1222 COVID-19 vaccine (dated by TCRdb to the early 2020s). Background on the whole study: A total of about 250 trial participants underwent TCR sequencing, of whom 200 to 220 had received two doses of AZD1222 and some 26 had received two doses of the MenACWY control vaccine. Trial participants were enrolled by age into 18-55, 56-69 and 70-plus year subgroups, with roughly 160, 29 and 62 TCR-sequenced participants respectively. The paper's findings and limits, for the study overall: Spike-specific TCR breadth and depth rose significantly after two AZD1222 doses compared with day 0 and with MenACWY recipients. CD4 TCRs associated with the vaccine covered the entire spike protein, and the dominant responses were in regions 160-218 and 743-854. In the small 56-69-year group, the increase in depth fell short of significance, most likely because of low power. Nearly half of unique spike-specific TCRs reportedly recognized epitopes outside regions mutated in the B.1.351 and B.1.1.7 variants. Most participants were white British and females outnumbered males, and the authors suggested that clonal diversity may have been underestimated. Conclusions about previously exposed vaccinees are limited because only six or seven AZD1222 recipients were SARS-CoV-2 seropositive at baseline. No day 14 peak-response samples were available, so repertoires were characterized only after the peak T cell response.

Ends trimmed: V by 5 bases, J by 9 bases; bases unmatched to a gene: 4. The CDR3 spans 13 residues, from the cysteine through the phenylalanine. The CDR3 DNA has 39 bases and is translated from base 1. Per the germline V gene (reference sequence), LNHDA is the CDR1 and SQIVND is the CDR2. This clone was recorded only once. The antigen this receptor binds is unknown. Base qualities are missing; no much larger clone stands one base away. The sample's time point, from its label and the paper: about 28 days (+/-7) after the second vaccine dose. Because spike-specific TCR depth and breadth did not differ between the two schedules, AZD1222 recipients who got a second dose at roughly 4 weeks were pooled with those who got a second dose at roughly 12 weeks. Vaccinee samples were obtained from the UK trials COV001 and COV002, which included a single-blind randomized controlled phase 2/3 trial of AZD1222 (ChAdOx1 nCoV-19) in healthy adults. Trial participant PBMC samples were collected at day 0 and day 28 after the second dose for TCRbeta chain sequencing.

The CDR3 regions of human TCRbeta chains were analyzed by immunosequencing. On the authors' methods: TCRs in the repertoires were compared against a reference library of SARS-CoV-2-specific TCRs that had been generated with the MIRA antigen-specificity platform. Breadth meant the fraction of unique TCRs that were SARS-CoV-2-associated, whereas depth meant the fraction of total T cells that were SARS-CoV-2-associated. Using the MIRA data, every spike-specific TCR was mapped to the spike region that the TCR reacted to and assigned to either a CD4 or a CD8 class. Log10-transformed breadth and depth values were compared by one-way ANOVA with Sidak's multiple comparisons tests. Entries here come from immuneACCESS through TCRdb and include only in-frame sequences with V and J called. Some clones fail to appear in such tables; in the studies checked, an unresolved V gene covers under half of the shortfall, and the cause of the remainder is unknown. The V and J calls and the clone size are those of that table, but D and trimming were determined from the DNA. The table for this sample lists approximately 150,000 clones; around 94% of them were counted only once. The leading ten clones occupy 9% to 9.5% of the sample.

The TCR comes from an adult who received the AZD1222 COVID-19 vaccine. Rearrangement joined TRBV19 to TRBJ1-6, and 7 junction bases match TRBD1. The sequencing used peripheral blood, collected 28 days after the second AZD1222 dose. The CDR3 protein sequence reads: CASSLTGASPLHF. The DNA sequence is TGTGCCAGTAGTCTAACAGGGGCTTCACCCCTCCACTTT.